The 25 T cell receptor beta chains below were found in one sample sequenced in a study of Ad26.COV2.S vaccination and SARS-CoV-2 variants. Treatment noted: about 20 received Ad26.COV2.S at low or high dose, single or two shots; roughly five received placebo; per-sample allocation not given. Each sample was drawn 63 days after the first injection (of vaccine or placebo). Sequencing used immunoSEQ multiplex PCR; TCRdb keeps in-frame clones, though not all of them. The repertoire has hundreds of thousands of clones, approximately 90% of them found once; the top ten carry around 5%. The sequenced sample was peripheral blood, obtained in a trial of Ad26.COV2.S vaccine versus placebo. These receptors were collected from a person aged 18-60 years who received the Ad26.COV2.S COVID-19 vaccine or a placebo.

The V call is TRBV19, the J call TRBJ2-3; 11 bases are a match to TRBD2. There are 16 residues in the CDR3. The germline gives CDR1 LNHDA, CDR2 SQIVND (reference sequence). Unmatched junction bases numbered 10, after V lost 5 bases and J lost 6 bases. CDR3 amino acids: CASSGSGGVKRDTQYF. DNA of the CDR3: TGTGCCAGTAGTGGTAGCGGGGGGGTTAAACGGGATACGCAGTATTTT.

The chain employs TRBV5-1 and TRBJ1-3; the match to TRBD1 covers 9 bases. This CDR3 comprises 15 residues. V dropped 4 bases and J dropped 2; count of bases not matched to a gene: 4. Per the germline V gene, CDR1 is SGHRS and CDR2 is YFSETQ. Here the CDR3 reads CASSTDRGTGNTIYF. CDR3 sequence (DNA): TGCGCCAGCAGCACGGACAGGGGAACTGGAAACACCATATATTTT.

V gene TRBV27 combines with J gene TRBJ1-4, with no clear D. Germline V CDR1 and CDR2: MNHEY, SMNVEV (reference sequence). The CDR3 has 13 amino acids. V was cut by 6 bases and J by 7 bases, with 12 bases left in between. The CDR3: CASSRQRGEKLFF. Here the CDR3 DNA reads TGTGCCAGCAGCCGACAACGCGGTGAAAAACTGTTTTTT.

This clone was observed a few times. This chain connects TRBV6-6 to TRBJ2-7; 7 bases line up with TRBD2. Losses at the gene ends were 7 bases for V and 1 base for J; bases not matched to a gene: 10. Per germline, CDR1 MNHNY and CDR2 SVGAGI (reference sequence). CDR3 length: 15 residues. In nucleotides, the CDR3 is TGTGCCAGCACCTCCCTCGCTAGCGGTTCCTACGAGCAGTACTTC. It specifies CASTSLASGSYEQYF.

This clone was counted between two and nine times. The DNA of the CDR3 is TGTGCCAGCAGTGAGATGGTGAACACTGAAGCTTTCTTT. This encodes CASSEMVNTEAFF. The V call is TRBV6-4, the J call TRBJ1-1; no firm D call. The CDR3 covers 13 residues. The V gene's germline CDR1 is MRHNA and CDR2 SNTAGT. The ends were cut back, 3 bases at V and 0 bases at J, with 5 bases in the middle.

V usage is TRBV28 and J usage is TRBJ2-1; D unclear. Germline assignment: CDR1 MDHEN and CDR2 SYDVKM. The V gene lost 4 bases and the J gene lost 7 bases, with 8 bases spanning the gap. The length of the CDR3 is 12 residues. The CDR3 DNA reads TGTGCCAGCAGTTCCTTCCTAAATGAGCAGTTCTTC. This codes for CASSSFLNEQFF.

This clone was counted a single time. This chain joins TRBV28 and TRBJ2-7; maybe TRBD1 (6 bases). This CDR3 spans 15 amino acids. V was trimmed by 2 bases and J by 0 bases, leaving 11 bases between them. Germline CDR1 MDHEN, CDR2 SYDVKM. The CDR3 DNA is TGTGCCAGCAGTTTACCGAGGACAGTCTCCTACGAGCAGTACTTC. It encodes CASSLPRTVSYEQYF.

J is TRBJ1-1 and V is TRBV7-9; D is unresolved. Germline values: CDR1 SEHNR, CDR2 FQNEAQ (reference sequence). This CDR3 contains 14 residues. The V and J ends lost 1 base and 1 base respectively, with 7 bases between them. The CDR3 loop is CASSLDVTNTEAFF. CDR3 nucleotide sequence: TGTGCCAGCAGCTTAGATGTTACGAACACTGAAGCTTTCTTT.

V and J are TRBV20-1 and TRBJ2-5; 8 bases fit TRBD1. Trimming removed 6 bases from V and 4 bases from J; junction bases left unmatched: 1. The length of the CDR3 is 11 residues. CDR1 and CDR2 (germline): DFQATT, SNEGSKA (reference sequence). CDR3 sequence: CSADRGETQYF. The CDR3 DNA reads TGCAGTGCCGACAGGGGAGAGACCCAGTACTTC.

The J gene is TRBJ1-1, the V gene TRBV6-5, with D tentatively TRBD1 (5 bases). The germline V and J ends were trimmed by 6 bases and 0 bases, with 11 bases remaining between them. Germline V CDR1 and CDR2: MNHEY, SVGAGI. This CDR3 spans 14 amino acids. The DNA for the CDR3 is TGTGCCAGCAGCCAAAGGGGCCTGAACACTGAAGCTTTCTTT. Residues: CASSQRGLNTEAFF.

The chain carries TRBV28 and TRBJ2-4, with 8 bases matching TRBD1. This CDR3 has 14 residues. The germline CDR1 and CDR2 sequences are MDHEN and SYDVKM. J was trimmed by 9 bases and V by 6 bases; bases with no gene match: 10. In DNA, the CDR3 is TGTGCCAGCAGCTTAGAGGGGACAGGCGGCATTCAGTACTTC. As protein: CASSLEGTGGIQYF.

This clone came up once. This rearrangement joins TRBV4-3 to TRBJ1-1; 8 bases map to TRBD1. Germline values: CDR1 LGHNA, CDR2 YSLEER. This CDR3 comprises 13 residues. V gave up 4 bases and J gave up 3 bases; unmatched junction bases: 1. The CDR3 here is CASSLQGDTEAFF. The CDR3 DNA reads TGCGCCAGCAGCCTACAGGGGGACACTGAAGCTTTCTTT.

The chain uses TRBV12-5 and TRBJ2-3; 8 nucleotides line up with TRBD1. V lost 4 bases, J lost 4 bases, and 10 bases stayed unmatched. The CDR3 is made up of 16 amino acids. Germline V gives CDR1 LGHNT, CDR2 FRNRAP. The CDR3 spells CASGSTPGTGSDTQYF. The CDR3 region has the DNA TGTGCTAGTGGTTCAACCCCCGGGACAGGATCAGATACGCAGTATTTT.

This chain uses TRBV5-1 with TRBJ1-1; weak D call: TRBD1 (6 bases). V was trimmed by 5 bases and J by 3 bases, leaving 14 bases between them. This CDR3 has 14 amino acids. CDR1 and CDR2 (germline): SGHRS, YFSETQ. In DNA, the CDR3 is TGCGCCAGCAGACGACAGGCCGGGGACACTGAAGCTTTCTTT. Residues: CASRRQAGDTEAFF.

CDR3 DNA sequence: TGTGCCAGCAGCTTATCCCTGACACGGGGACCTTACAATGAGCAGTTCTTC. Translated: CASSLSLTRGPYNEQFF. The chain combines TRBV13 with TRBJ2-1; D might be TRBD1 or TRBD2, each matching 5 bases. Trimming left V 2 bases short and J 4 bases short, with 18 bases between. The CDR3 length is 17 residues. Per germline, CDR1 PRHDT and CDR2 FYEKMQ (reference sequence).

The rearrangement joins TRBV25-1 to TRBJ2-7; possible D gene TRBD1, 5 bases. The length of the CDR3 is 15 residues. V was cut by 3 bases and J by 2 bases, with 14 bases left in between. Germline loops: CDR1 MGHDK, CDR2 SYGVNS. Here the CDR3 DNA reads TGTGCCAGCAGTGACCCCACAGGCCCGCCCTACGAGCAGTACTTC. Protein: CASSDPTGPPYEQYF.

The chain is built from TRBV7-2 and TRBJ2-1, with D perhaps TRBD1 (5 bases). V was shortened by 1 base and J by 7 bases, with 11 bases between the two germline ends. This CDR3 spans 14 amino acids. Germline V gives CDR1 SGHTA, CDR2 FQGNSA. CDR3 bases: TGTGCCAGCAGCTTAGGTTATTCAGGGAATGAGCAGTTCTTC. Translating gives CASSLGYSGNEQFF.

V gene TRBV24-1 combines with J gene TRBJ2-1, with D uncertain. The CDR3 length is 12 residues. Germline V gene sequence: CDR1 KGHDR, CDR2 SFDVKD. Trimming cost V 7 bases and J 11 bases, with 14 bases left between them. This CDR3 reads CATSNRKLQQFF. As DNA, the CDR3 is TGTGCCACCAGCAATAGGAAGCTGCAGCAGTTCTTC.

The gene calls are TRBV12-3 or TRBV12-4 and TRBJ1-4; D is unresolved. This CDR3 spans 12 amino acids. Trimming removed 5 bases from V and 7 bases from J, with 8 bases in between. The CDR3 DNA sequence: TGTGCCAGCAGTCCAGTGGGTGAAAAACTGTTTTTT. Protein product: CASSPVGEKLFF.

This clone was seen just once. The rearrangement uses TRBV5-1 and TRBJ2-1, with D perhaps being TRBD1 or TRBD2 (5 bases each). The germline CDR1 and CDR2 sequences are SGHRS and YFSETQ. CDR3 size: 15 residues. Trimming cost V 3 bases and J 4 bases, with 14 bases left between them. Here the CDR3 reads CASSSGRVSYNEQFF. As DNA, the CDR3 is TGCGCCAGCAGCTCGGGACGAGTATCTTACAATGAGCAGTTCTTC.

The J gene is TRBJ2-1, the V gene TRBV19; D is perhaps TRBD2 (6 bases). Trimming left V 1 base short and J 0 bases short, with 10 bases between. From germline, CDR1 is LNHDA and CDR2 SQIVND (reference sequence). The CDR3 is made up of 16 amino acids. The CDR3 coding sequence is TGTGCCAGTAGTATAGGCGGGGCGAGCTCCTACAATGAGCAGTTCTTC. It is translated as CASSIGGASSYNEQFF.

V usage is TRBV24-1 and J usage is TRBJ1-1; 10 nucleotides line up with TRBD1. CDR3 length equals 19 residues. Germline CDR1 is KGHDR and CDR2 is SFDVKD. V gave up 7 bases and J gave up 2 bases; unmatched junction bases: 18. The CDR3 coding sequence is TGTGCCACCAGGACCCTATTCGACGGGACAGGGGCCCCAAACACTGAAGCTTTCTTT. It specifies CATRTLFDGTGAPNTEAFF.

The V and J genes are TRBV4-1 and TRBJ2-2; 10 bases agree with TRBD2. Germline-derived CDR1 and CDR2 are MGHRA and YSYEKL. This CDR3 has 15 amino acids. Unmatched junction bases numbered 8, after V lost 4 bases and J lost 9 bases. CDR3 loop: CASSPRTSGSRELFF. CDR3 coding DNA: TGCGCCAGCAGCCCCCGGACTAGCGGCTCCAGGGAGCTGTTTTTT.

This clone was recorded a few times. This rearrangement joins TRBV7-9 to TRBJ1-2; a weak D match, TRBD1 (5 bases). The germline V gene encodes CDR1 SEHNR and CDR2 FQNEAQ (reference sequence). This CDR3 region has 12 residues. V was trimmed by 5 bases and J by 6 bases, leaving 10 bases between them. The CDR3 spells CASSHGTDGYTF. The CDR3 DNA reads as TGTGCCAGCAGCCACGGGACGGATGGCTACACCTTC.

The chain employs TRBV7-2 and TRBJ1-4; D is possibly TRBD1 (5 bases). Between the trimmed V and J ends, which lost 6 bases and 8 bases, there was a span of 13 bases. Germline V gene lookup returns CDR1 SGHTA and CDR2 FQGNSA. The CDR3 loop spans 13 amino acids. CDR3 residues: CASSPQEGEKLFF. The CDR3 DNA sequence: TGTGCCAGCAGTCCACAGGAGGGCGAAAAACTGTTTTTT.